These 2 T cell receptor beta chains originate from one sample sequenced in a study of T cell responses to AZD1222 COVID-19 vaccine. Clones were read by immunoSEQ multiplex PCR, and TCRdb kept only the in-frame ones, dropping some. The table records tens of thousands of clones, around 87% of them present only once. This specimen was peripheral blood, taken 28 days after the second AZD1222 dose. These receptors were taken from an adult who received the AZD1222 COVID-19 vaccine.

CDR3 bases: TGTGCCAGCAGAATGGGGGGACGAGGTGAAGCTTTCTTT. It translates to CASRMGGRGEAFF. V gene TRBV28 combines with J gene TRBJ1-1, with D possibly being TRBD1 (5 bases). Trimming removed 6 bases from V and 7 bases from J, with 15 bases in between. The CDR3 has 13 amino acids. The V gene's germline CDR1 is MDHEN and CDR2 SYDVKM.

This clone has just one count. The gene calls are TRBV19 and TRBJ1-2; no clear D. V was cut by 5 bases and J by 1 base, with 8 bases left in between. Per the germline V gene, CDR1 is LNHDA and CDR2 is SQIVND (reference sequence). The CDR3 has 13 amino acids. CDR3 sequence reads: CASSFGSNYGYTF. In nucleotides, the CDR3 is TGTGCCAGTAGTTTCGGCAGTAACTATGGCTACACCTTC.